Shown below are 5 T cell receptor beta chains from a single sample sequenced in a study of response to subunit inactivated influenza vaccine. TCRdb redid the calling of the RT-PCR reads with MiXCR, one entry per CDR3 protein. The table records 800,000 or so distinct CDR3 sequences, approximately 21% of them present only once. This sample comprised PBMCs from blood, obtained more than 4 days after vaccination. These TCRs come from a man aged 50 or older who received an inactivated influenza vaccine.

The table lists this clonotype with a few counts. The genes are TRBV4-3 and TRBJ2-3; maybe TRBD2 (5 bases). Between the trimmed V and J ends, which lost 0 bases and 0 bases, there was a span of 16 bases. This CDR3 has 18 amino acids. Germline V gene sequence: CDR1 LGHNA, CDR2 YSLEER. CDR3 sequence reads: CASSQDAGTLPSTDTQYF. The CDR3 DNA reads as TGCGCCAGCAGCCAAGATGCGGGCACCCTCCCTAGCACAGATACGCAGTATTTT.

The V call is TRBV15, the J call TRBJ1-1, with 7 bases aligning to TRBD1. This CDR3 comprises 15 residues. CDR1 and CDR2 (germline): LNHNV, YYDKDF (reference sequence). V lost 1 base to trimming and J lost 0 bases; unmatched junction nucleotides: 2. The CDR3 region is CATSRGRGMNTEAFF. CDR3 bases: TGTGCCACCAGCAGAGGCAGGGGGATGAACACTGAAGCTTTCTTT.

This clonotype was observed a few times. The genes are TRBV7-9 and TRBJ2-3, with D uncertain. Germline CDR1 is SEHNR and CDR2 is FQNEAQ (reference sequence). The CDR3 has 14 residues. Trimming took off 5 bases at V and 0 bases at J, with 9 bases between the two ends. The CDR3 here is CASSPSLSTDTQYF. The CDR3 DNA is TGTGCCAGCAGCCCGAGCCTAAGCACAGATACGCAGTATTTT.

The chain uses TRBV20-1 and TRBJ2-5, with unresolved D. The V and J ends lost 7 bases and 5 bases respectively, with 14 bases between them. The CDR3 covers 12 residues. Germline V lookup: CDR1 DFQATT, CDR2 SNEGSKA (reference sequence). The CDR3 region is CSVEHPLETQYF. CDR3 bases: TGCAGTGTCGAGCACCCTCTGGAGACCCAGTACTTC.

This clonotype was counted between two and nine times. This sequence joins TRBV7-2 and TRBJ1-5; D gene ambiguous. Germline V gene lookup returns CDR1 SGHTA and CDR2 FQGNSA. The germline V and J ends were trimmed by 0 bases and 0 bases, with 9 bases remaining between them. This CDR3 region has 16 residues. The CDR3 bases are TGTGCCAGCAGCTTAGCGGTAGGCTTTAGCAATCAGCCCCAGCATTTT. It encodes CASSLAVGFSNQPQHF.